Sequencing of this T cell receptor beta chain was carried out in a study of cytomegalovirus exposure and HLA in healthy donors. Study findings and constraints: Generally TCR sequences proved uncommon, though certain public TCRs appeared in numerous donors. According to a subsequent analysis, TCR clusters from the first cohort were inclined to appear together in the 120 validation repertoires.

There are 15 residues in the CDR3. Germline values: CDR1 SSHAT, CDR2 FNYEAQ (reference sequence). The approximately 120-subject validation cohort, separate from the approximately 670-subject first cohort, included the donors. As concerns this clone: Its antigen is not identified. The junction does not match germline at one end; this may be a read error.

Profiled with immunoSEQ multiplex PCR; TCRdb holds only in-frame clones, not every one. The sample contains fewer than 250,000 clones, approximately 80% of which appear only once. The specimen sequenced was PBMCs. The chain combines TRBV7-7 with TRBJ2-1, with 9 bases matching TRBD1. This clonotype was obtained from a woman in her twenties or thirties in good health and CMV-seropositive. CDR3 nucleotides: TGTGCTAGCAGCGCGGGGACAGGGACGCACAATGAGCAGTTCTTC. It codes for CASSAGTGTHNEQFF.